This T cell receptor beta chain was retrieved from a study of read filtering for tumor transcriptome and immune sequencing. CDR1 and CDR2 from the germline V gene are SEHNR and FQNEAQ (reference sequence). The CDR3 has 16 amino acids. V was shortened by 0 bases and J by 5 bases, with 13 bases between the two germline ends. In the case of this clonotype: A much larger clone lies a single base off, so this may be a read error.

Molecular barcoded adaptors covering alpha/delta and beta/gamma chains were used on around 370 ng RNA. TCRdb called the reads again in MiXCR, with one record for every CDR3 protein. The table lists roughly 59,000 distinct CDR3 sequences, roughly 19% of them singletons. The rearrangement uses TRBV7-9 and TRBJ2-2; D gene uncertain. Input material: a population of CD138-negative cells sorted from bone marrow. The sequence was collected from a donor aged 40 or older with multiple myeloma. CDR3 sequence (DNA): TGTGCCAGCAGCTTAGCGGGGAAGGGTCAGACCGGGGAGCTGTTTTTT. Translation gives CASSLAGKGQTGELFF.